The rows below give T cell receptor beta chains drawn from one sample of a study of regulatory T cells in long-lasting Graves disease. TCRdb fed the multiplex PCR reads into MiXCR, producing one record per CDR3 protein. The table has a few hundred thousand distinct CDR3 sequences, 22% seen once. The material sequenced was peripheral blood mononuclear cells (PBMCs), taken when the disease was refractory, from a patient treated with antithyroid drugs. Every receptor here comes from a female donor with Graves disease. Both conserved end residues are part of each CDR3. Fields, in order: V gene, D gene, clone size, J gene, CDR3 DNA, CDR3 protein. A D gene is named only where the DNA matches it firmly. The size of a clone is reported for some rows only, either as once, few or many, or as a class for expanded clones.

v_call: TRBV29-1; d_call: NA; clone_size: many; j_call: TRBJ1-2; cdr3_nt: TGCAGCGTACAGGGTGCGGATGGCTACACCTTC; cdr3_aa: CSVQGADGYTF
v_call: TRBV28; d_call: NA; clone_size: many; j_call: TRBJ1-5; cdr3_nt: NA; cdr3_aa: CASSSSGTGRSQPQHF
v_call: TRBV27; d_call: NA; clone_size: many; j_call: TRBJ2-2; cdr3_nt: TGTGCCAGCAGTTTAAACGGCGGCACCGGGGAGCTGTTTTTT; cdr3_aa: CASSLNGGTGELFF
v_call: TRBV7-2; d_call: TRBD1; clone_size: many; j_call: TRBJ1-2; cdr3_nt: TGTGCCAGCAGCCCCTGGGGGGGACAGTCGAACTATGGCTACACCTTC; cdr3_aa: CASSPWGGQSNYGYTF
v_call: TRBV6-2/TRBV6-3; d_call: NA; clone_size: NA; j_call: TRBJ2-5; cdr3_nt: TGTGCCAGCACGCGCGGATACCAAGAGACCCAGTACTTC; cdr3_aa: CASTRGYQETQYF
v_call: TRBV9; d_call: TRBD2; clone_size: few; j_call: TRBJ2-7; cdr3_nt: TGTGCCAGCAGCCCCAGACTAGCGGGACGGCACGAGCAGTACTTC; cdr3_aa: CASSPRLAGRHEQYF
v_call: TRBV7-9; d_call: TRBD2; clone_size: NA; j_call: TRBJ2-2; cdr3_nt: TGTGCCAGCAGCTTAGCTGCGGGAGACACCGGGGAGCCGTTTTTT; cdr3_aa: CASSLAAGDTGEPFF
v_call: TRBV11-2; d_call: NA; clone_size: few; j_call: TRBJ1-2; cdr3_nt: TGTGCCAGCAGCTTAGATACAGGCTGGGGGGCGCCTGGCTACACCTTC; cdr3_aa: CASSLDTGWGAPGYTF
v_call: TRBV7-2; d_call: NA; clone_size: NA; j_call: TRBJ2-3; cdr3_nt: TGTGCCAGCAGCTTAGAAAGGGGAGGACAGTCCCGGGGACCCACAGATACGCAGTATTTT; cdr3_aa: CASSLERGGQSRGPTDTQYF
v_call: TRBV28; d_call: NA; clone_size: many; j_call: TRBJ2-7; cdr3_nt: TGTGCCAGCACCCAGGGGCGGTGGGACGAGCAGTACTTC; cdr3_aa: CASTQGRWDEQYF
v_call: TRBV2; d_call: NA; clone_size: NA; j_call: TRBJ1-5; cdr3_nt: TGTGCCAGCAGTATCTCCGGGACAAGCCATTATAGCAATCAGCCCCAGCATTTT; cdr3_aa: CASSISGTSHYSNQPQHF
v_call: TRBV20-1; d_call: NA; clone_size: NA; j_call: TRBJ1-5; cdr3_nt: TGCAGCGTAGGGGACTCGGGGCAGCCCCGGCATTTT; cdr3_aa: CSVGDSGQPRHF
v_call: TRBV11-2; d_call: NA; clone_size: few; j_call: TRBJ2-6; cdr3_nt: TGTGCCAGCAGCTCTGGGACTTCTGGGGCCAACGTCCTGACTTTC; cdr3_aa: CASSSGTSGANVLTF
v_call: TRBV30; d_call: NA; clone_size: many; j_call: TRBJ1-2; cdr3_nt: TGTGCCTGGAGTGTATCCAGGGATGGCTACACCTTC; cdr3_aa: CAWSVSRDGYTF
v_call: TRBV11-2; d_call: NA; clone_size: few; j_call: TRBJ1-5; cdr3_nt: TGTGCCAGCAGCTGGGGGGGCACGGGCAATCAGCCCCAGCATTTT; cdr3_aa: CASSWGGTGNQPQHF
v_call: TRBV6-1; d_call: NA; clone_size: few; j_call: TRBJ2-3; cdr3_nt: TGTGCCAGCAGTATTGGACAAGCAGATACGCAGTATTTT; cdr3_aa: CASSIGQADTQYF
v_call: TRBV28; d_call: TRBD1; clone_size: NA; j_call: TRBJ2-5; cdr3_nt: TGTGCCAGCAGTTTAGCAGGTACCGGGACAGAAAAAGGGACCCAGTACTTC; cdr3_aa: CASSLAGTGTEKGTQYF
v_call: TRBV5-1; d_call: TRBD1; clone_size: NA; j_call: TRBJ2-4; cdr3_nt: TGCGCCAGCAGCCCACAGGGGGGTGAGAACATTCAGTACTTC; cdr3_aa: CASSPQGGENIQYF
v_call: TRBV6-1; d_call: TRBD1; clone_size: many; j_call: TRBJ1-2; cdr3_nt: TGTGCCAGCTCAGACAGGGGATCTGGCTACACCTTC; cdr3_aa: CASSDRGSGYTF
v_call: TRBV11-2; d_call: TRBD2; clone_size: few; j_call: TRBJ2-1; cdr3_nt: TGTGCCAGCAGCTCCCTGACTAGCAGCTCCTACAATGAGCAGTTCTTC; cdr3_aa: CASSSLTSSSYNEQFF
v_call: TRBV27; d_call: NA; clone_size: many; j_call: TRBJ2-1; cdr3_nt: TGTGCCAGCAGCTTAGGCTCCTACAATGAGCAGTTCTTC; cdr3_aa: CASSLGSYNEQFF
v_call: TRBV20-1; d_call: TRBD1; clone_size: many; j_call: TRBJ2-7; cdr3_nt: TGCAGTGCTCAGACCGGGACAGGCTCGGGCGAGCAGTACTTC; cdr3_aa: CSAQTGTGSGEQYF
v_call: TRBV9; d_call: NA; clone_size: once; j_call: TRBJ2-1; cdr3_nt: TGTGCCAGCAGCGTAGCGGGGTCCAATGAGCAGTTCTTC; cdr3_aa: CASSVAGSNEQFF
v_call: TRBV9; d_call: TRBD2; clone_size: NA; j_call: TRBJ2-2; cdr3_nt: TGTGCCAGCAGCGTAGGGGGTAGCGGGACCGGGGAGCTGTTTTTT; cdr3_aa: CASSVGGSGTGELFF
v_call: TRBV28; d_call: NA; clone_size: many; j_call: TRBJ1-6; cdr3_nt: TGTGCCAGCAGTCAACGGGAGCCTAATTCACCCCTCCACTTT; cdr3_aa: CASSQREPNSPLHF
v_call: TRBV6-5; d_call: TRBD2; clone_size: NA; j_call: TRBJ2-2; cdr3_nt: TGTGCCAGCAGTTACTCGATCCTAGCGGGAGCCCCGAACACCGGGGAGCTGTTTTTT; cdr3_aa: CASSYSILAGAPNTGELFF
v_call: TRBV2; d_call: NA; clone_size: few; j_call: TRBJ1-1; cdr3_nt: TGTGCCAGCAGTTATAACAGAGTGAACACTGAAGCTTTCTTT; cdr3_aa: CASSYNRVNTEAFF
v_call: TRBV6-2/TRBV6-3; d_call: TRBD1; clone_size: many; j_call: TRBJ1-2; cdr3_nt: TGTGCCAGCAGTTTCACAGGGGTATTAGGTGGCTACACCTTC; cdr3_aa: CASSFTGVLGGYTF
v_call: TRBV18; d_call: NA; clone_size: many; j_call: TRBJ1-4; cdr3_nt: TGTGCCAGCTCAGCGTTAATAGGGGACGAAAAACTGTTTTTT; cdr3_aa: CASSALIGDEKLFF
v_call: TRBV10-3; d_call: NA; clone_size: few; j_call: TRBJ2-7; cdr3_nt: TGTGCCATCAGTGATTTGGCACACCTTGCGTCGAACTACGAGCAGTACTTC; cdr3_aa: CAISDLAHLASNYEQYF
v_call: TRBV2; d_call: NA; clone_size: NA; j_call: TRBJ2-1; cdr3_nt: TGTGCCAGCATCCGGGGAGCAACTTACAATGAGCAGTTCTTC; cdr3_aa: CASIRGATYNEQFF
v_call: TRBV20-1; d_call: TRBD2; clone_size: NA; j_call: TRBJ2-1; cdr3_nt: TGCAGTGCTAGAGTTCAAACTAGCGGGAGGATATACAATGAGCAGTTCTTC; cdr3_aa: CSARVQTSGRIYNEQFF
v_call: TRBV6-1; d_call: TRBD1; clone_size: many; j_call: TRBJ1-1; cdr3_nt: TGTGCCAGCAGTCCCCACAGGGGGCCGAACACTGAAGCTTTCTTT; cdr3_aa: CASSPHRGPNTEAFF
v_call: TRBV9; d_call: NA; clone_size: NA; j_call: TRBJ1-5; cdr3_nt: TGTGCCAGCAGCGCCGGTGCAGGGGCCAATCAGCCCCAGCATTTT; cdr3_aa: CASSAGAGANQPQHF
v_call: TRBV24-1; d_call: NA; clone_size: few; j_call: TRBJ2-7; cdr3_nt: TGTGCCACCAGGGACGGCGAGCAGTACTTC; cdr3_aa: CATRDGEQYF
v_call: TRBV20-1; d_call: TRBD2; clone_size: NA; j_call: TRBJ2-7; cdr3_nt: TGCAGTGCTAAAGGGACTAGCGGTCCCTACGAGCAGTACTTC; cdr3_aa: CSAKGTSGPYEQYF
v_call: TRBV10-3; d_call: NA; clone_size: many; j_call: TRBJ2-7; cdr3_nt: TGTGCCATCAAATCCGGGACTTCCTACGAGCAGTACTTC; cdr3_aa: CAIKSGTSYEQYF
v_call: TRBV18; d_call: NA; clone_size: NA; j_call: TRBJ2-7; cdr3_nt: TGTGCCAGCTCATTAGGGGTGAACGAGCAGTACTTC; cdr3_aa: CASSLGVNEQYF
v_call: TRBV3-1; d_call: NA; clone_size: NA; j_call: TRBJ2-3; cdr3_nt: TGTGCCAGCAGCCCATCCATTAGCGTAGATACGCAGTATTTT; cdr3_aa: CASSPSISVDTQYF